This entry lists 16 T cell receptor beta chains sequenced from one sample in a study of blood T cell repertoires in COVID-19. Using immunoSEQ multiplex PCR, the repertoire was profiled, and TCRdb retains in-frame clones only, with some absent. The sample records roughly 120,000 clones, roughly 86% being singletons. Sequencing used peripheral blood. These receptor sequences come from a man in his forties or fifties with acute or convalescent COVID-19.

The chain employs TRBV19 and TRBJ2-4; D not resolved. This CDR3 has 17 residues. Trimming left V 0 bases short and J 0 bases short, with 12 bases between. CDR1 is LNHDA, CDR2 SQIVND, per germline (reference sequence). CDR3 coding DNA: TGTGCCAGTAGTATAGATCACAGTACCCGAGCCAAAAACATTCAGTACTTC. This gives the protein CASSIDHSTRAKNIQYF.

The genes are TRBV14 and TRBJ2-3; D is uncertain. Deletions cut 1 base from V and 6 bases from J, with 11 bases between. Germline assignment: CDR1 SGHDN and CDR2 FVKESK. The CDR3 totals 14 residues. CDR3 residues: CASSQVMLRDTQYF. The CDR3 bases are TGTGCCAGCAGCCAAGTGATGCTCCGGGATACGCAGTATTTT.

The DNA for the CDR3 is TGTGCCAGCAGCGACACGGGAACCGGGGAGCTGTTTTTT. It codes for CASSDTGTGELFF. The chain uses TRBV6-5 and TRBJ2-2; weak D call: TRBD2 (5 bases). Per the germline V gene, CDR1 is MNHEY and CDR2 is SVGAGI. Trimming took 6 bases from V and 5 from J, leaving 10 bases between them. CDR3 size: 13 residues.

The chain employs TRBV6-6 and TRBJ1-4; D is unresolved. The CDR3 covers 16 residues. Trimming cost V 4 bases and J 2 bases, with 14 bases left between them. Germline V lookup: CDR1 MNHNY, CDR2 SVGAGI (reference sequence). DNA for the CDR3: TGTGCCAGCAGTTCCCCCGAAACCGGGACTAATGAAAAACTGTTTTTT. Protein: CASSSPETGTNEKLFF.

The chain recombines TRBV27 with TRBJ1-1; 9 bases fit TRBD1. Germline V gene data show CDR1 as MNHEY and CDR2 as SMNVEV (reference sequence). The CDR3 length is 17 residues. After removal of 1 base from V and 1 base from J, the junction contained 7 bases not matched to a gene. CDR3 sequence reads: CASSLLAGTGKNTEAFF. In DNA form, the CDR3 reads TGTGCCAGCAGTTTATTAGCGGGGACAGGGAAGAACACTGAAGCTTTCTTT.

This sequence joins TRBV7-2 and TRBJ1-5; D is undetermined. This CDR3 is built from 13 residues. CDR1 is SGHTA, CDR2 FQGNSA, per germline. Deletions cut 1 base from V and 7 bases from J, with 8 bases between. CDR3 region: CASSLEGGQPQHF. Written as DNA, the CDR3 is TGTGCCAGCAGCTTAGAGGGAGGCCAGCCCCAGCATTTT.

The chain uses TRBV30 and TRBJ1-2, with D possibly TRBD1 on 6 matching bases. Per the germline V gene, CDR1 is GTSNPN and CDR2 is SVGIG (reference sequence). This CDR3 has 13 residues. Trimming stripped 2 bases from V and 8 bases from J, with 15 bases between. CDR3 DNA: TGTGCCTGGAGTCGTGATAGGGACACCGGCTACACCTTC. It translates to CAWSRDRDTGYTF.

The genes are TRBV19 and TRBJ1-5; 8 nucleotides match TRBD1. This CDR3 has 15 residues. The trim removed 7 bases at V and 0 bases at J, leaving 5 bases unmatched. Per the germline V gene, CDR1 is LNHDA and CDR2 is SQIVND (reference sequence). The CDR3 DNA reads as TGTGCCAGTAAGGACAGGGCGAATAGCAATCAGCCCCAGCATTTT. It specifies CASKDRANSNQPQHF.

With regard to this clone: The sample holds other DNA sequences that translate to the same CDR3. This sequence joins TRBV19 and TRBJ2-7; tentative D call: TRBD2 (5 bases). Between the trimmed V and J ends, which lost 3 bases and 2 bases, there was a span of 8 bases. Germline loops: CDR1 LNHDA, CDR2 SQIVND (reference sequence). The CDR3 length is 13 residues. The CDR3: CASSIGLAYEQYF. Written as DNA, the CDR3 is TGTGCCAGTAGTATTGGACTCGCCTACGAGCAGTACTTC.

The chain employs TRBV6-5 and TRBJ2-7; tentative D call: TRBD2 (7 bases). Deletions cut 7 bases from V and 2 bases from J, with 12 bases between. The CDR3 totals 13 residues. The germline CDR1 and CDR2 sequences are MNHEY and SVGAGI. The CDR3 bases are TGTGCCAGCATTCCGGGGGGCACCTACGAGCAGTACTTC. Amino acids: CASIPGGTYEQYF.

The J gene is TRBJ2-1, the V gene TRBV7-6, with 13 bases aligning to TRBD2. J gave up 2 bases and V 5 bases, and 6 bases lay outside the gene matches. The CDR3 spans 17 residues. Germline V gene sequence: CDR1 SGHVS, CDR2 FNYEAQ. CDR3 sequence reads: CASSAILAGGTYNEQFF. In DNA form, the CDR3 reads TGTGCCAGCAGCGCGATACTAGCGGGAGGGACCTACAATGAGCAGTTCTTC.

Here the CDR3 DNA reads TGTGCCAGCAGCCAAGGTGCGGTGGAGCAGTTCTTC. Amino acid sequence: CASSQGAVEQFF. The chain links TRBV3-1 (or the pseudogene TRBV3-2) to TRBJ2-1, with no clear D. This CDR3 comprises 12 residues. V was trimmed by 1 base and J by 10 bases, leaving 8 bases between them. Germline loops: CDR1 LGHDT, CDR2 YNNKEL (reference sequence).

This clone was observed a handful of times. The chain carries TRBV5-8 and TRBJ2-2; D is undetermined. V gave up 5 bases and J gave up 0 bases, with 17 bases separating them. CDR1 and CDR2 (germline): SGHTS, YDEGEE. The length of the CDR3 is 17 residues. This chain's CDR3 is CASSPPSHRTNTGELFF. The CDR3 bases are TGTGCCAGCAGTCCTCCCTCTCACAGAACGAACACCGGGGAGCTGTTTTTT.

J is TRBJ1-1 and V is TRBV6-1; D is uncertain. Germline lookup yields CDR1 MNHNS and CDR2 SASEGT. This CDR3 region has 13 residues. V was shortened by 1 base and J by 1 base, with 4 bases between the two germline ends. The CDR3 is CASSEGANTEAFF. As DNA, the CDR3 is TGTGCCAGCAGTGAAGGAGCGAACACTGAAGCTTTCTTT.

CDR3 in amino acids: CASSTLAGGPNEQFF. The CDR3 coding sequence is TGTGCCAGTAGTACGTTAGCGGGGGGGCCCAATGAGCAGTTCTTC. The chain uses TRBV19 and TRBJ2-1, with 11 positions matching TRBD2. V lost 4 bases, J lost 6 bases, and 5 bases stayed unmatched. This CDR3 contains 15 residues. Germline CDR1 reads LNHDA; CDR2 reads SQIVND (reference sequence).

V and J are TRBV19 and TRBJ1-1; D is undetermined. V was cut by 7 bases and J by 0 bases, with 6 bases left in between. The CDR3 runs 12 residues. In germline, CDR1 is LNHDA, CDR2 SQIVND (reference sequence). The CDR3 loop reads CASTDLNTEAFF. CDR3 DNA sequence: TGTGCCAGTACTGACTTGAACACTGAAGCTTTCTTT.